Following are 29 T cell receptor beta chains from one sample sequenced in a study of blood T cells in healthy people across ages. PCR was performed a second time for about 7 to 11 cycles using a sample-barcoded 5' primer and a J-beta primer mix. TCRdb reprocessed the 5' RACE reads with MiXCR, giving one entry per CDR3 protein. The table lists fewer than 950,000 distinct CDR3 sequences, about 34% of them singletons. Sequencing was performed on blood. All receptors derive from a man aged 18 to 30 in good health.

V is TRBV12-3 or TRBV12-4 and J is TRBJ1-2; no clear D gene. This CDR3 region has 13 residues. The V end lost 6 bases, the J end lost 4 bases, and 12 bases lay between the germline ends. CDR3 DNA: TGTGCCAGCAGCCATACACGAATCTATGGCTACACCTTC. It encodes CASSHTRIYGYTF.

Turning to this clonotype: Compared with germline, one end of the junction differs, possibly owing to a read error. CDR3 in amino acids: CTSSNSGRSTEAFF. CDR3 bases: TGTACCAGCAGCAATAGTGGACGGAGTACTGAAGCTTTCTTT. The V gene is TRBV6-1, the J gene TRBJ1-1, with D unresolved. This CDR3 comprises 14 residues. Germline V CDR1 and CDR2: MNHNS, SASEGT.

The sample holds many counts of this clonotype. The chain combines TRBV12-3 or TRBV12-4 with TRBJ2-1; D remains unclear. The CDR3 is 16 residues long. V lost 5 bases and J lost 2, with 16 bases in between. The CDR3 bases are TGTGCCAGCAGTGCGGATGGGTACACTACCTACAATGAGCAGTTCTTC. Protein product: CASSADGYTTYNEQFF.

This clonotype was counted a few times. V and J are TRBV12-3 or TRBV12-4 and TRBJ2-3, with 9 bases that match TRBD2. CDR3 size: 19 residues. V was pared by 4 bases and J by 4 bases, with 18 bases of the junction left unmatched. The CDR3 reads CASSWFPLWASGVSDTQYF. In DNA form, the CDR3 reads TGTGCCAGCAGTTGGTTCCCTCTATGGGCTAGCGGGGTTTCAGATACGCAGTATTTT.

This clonotype was counted a few times. In DNA form, the CDR3 reads TGCAGTGCTGACGGACTCAAGAATGAAAAACTGTTTTTT. It codes for CSADGLKNEKLFF. The genes are TRBV20-1 and TRBJ1-4; D remains unclear. The ends were cut back, 5 bases at V and 5 bases at J, with 12 bases in the middle. The CDR3 covers 13 residues. CDR1 is DFQATT, CDR2 SNEGSKA, per germline (reference sequence).

This clonotype was recorded at least ten times. The chain recombines TRBV6-2 or TRBV6-3 with TRBJ2-7; 7 positions match TRBD1. From germline, CDR1 is MNHEY and CDR2 SVGEGT. The CDR3 extends over 14 amino acids. Losses at the gene ends were 7 bases for V and 4 bases for J; bases not matched to a gene: 10. CDR3 loop: CASTQDRTLYEQYF. The CDR3 DNA reads as TGTGCCAGCACCCAGGACAGGACTTTATACGAGCAGTACTTC.

This clonotype appeared a few times. The chain couples TRBV12-3 or TRBV12-4 to TRBJ2-7; 8 bases are shared with TRBD2. V lost 3 bases and J lost 3; bases outside the gene matches: 10. This CDR3 region has 16 residues. The CDR3 DNA reads as TGTGCCAGCAGTTTCACACCGGGACTAGTTAGCTACGAGCAGTACTTC. Its protein is CASSFTPGLVSYEQYF.

The chain employs TRBV20-1 and TRBJ1-1, with TRBD1 as a possible D gene (6 bases). Trimming took 0 bases from V and 8 from J, leaving 16 bases between them. CDR1 is DFQATT and CDR2 is SNEGSKA in the germline V gene (reference sequence). CDR3 length equals 14 residues. The CDR3 sequence: CSARDRTRGSEAFF. The CDR3 DNA follows: TGCAGTGCTAGAGATCGAACCAGGGGCTCCGAAGCTTTCTTT.

This clonotype appeared a few times. This chain links TRBV12-3 or TRBV12-4 with TRBJ1-1; no clear D gene. This CDR3 contains 14 residues. V was shortened by 5 bases and J by 11 bases, with 21 bases between the two germline ends. The CDR3 DNA reads TGTGCCAGCAGTGCCCGCTCCGCGGACCAGGACGCTTTCTTT. Residues: CASSARSADQDAFF.

A few counts support this clonotype. The chain links TRBV20-1 to TRBJ2-7; D is unresolved. The V gene lost 1 base and the J gene lost 0 bases, with 16 bases spanning the gap. Germline CDR1 DFQATT, CDR2 SNEGSKA (reference sequence). The CDR3 has 16 amino acids. The CDR3 region is CSARALEQVSSYEQYF. The DNA of the CDR3 is TGCAGTGCTAGAGCTTTGGAGCAGGTCAGCTCCTACGAGCAGTACTTC.

This clonotype was seen a handful of times. The CDR3 protein is CSAPSGTKRYEQYF. As DNA, the CDR3 is TGCAGTGCTCCCTCCGGGACTAAACGCTACGAGCAGTACTTC. This sequence joins TRBV20-1 and TRBJ2-7; 7 bases are shared with TRBD2. J gave up 3 bases and V 5 bases, and 10 bases lay outside the gene matches. The CDR3 consists of 14 residues. The V gene's germline CDR1 is DFQATT and CDR2 SNEGSKA (reference sequence).

The rearrangement uses TRBV6-5 and TRBJ2-5, with D possibly TRBD2 on 7 matching bases. Between the trimmed V and J ends, which lost 6 bases and 5 bases, there was a span of 16 bases. Per the germline V gene, CDR1 is MNHEY and CDR2 is SVGAGI. The CDR3 length is 14 residues. The CDR3 loop is CASRSGGLGETQYF. DNA for the CDR3: TGTGCCAGCAGGTCGGGGGGCTTGGGCGAGACCCAGTACTTC.

The V and J genes are TRBV25-1 and TRBJ1-5, with 12 nucleotides matching TRBD1. V trimming: 4 bases; J trimming: 6 bases; junction bases outside the gene matches: 10. The CDR3 is 17 amino acids. The V gene's germline CDR1 is MGHDK and CDR2 SYGVNS. The CDR3 DNA follows: TGTGCCAGCAGTGGGGCCGGGACAGGGGGCGCGGGTCAGCCCCAGCATTTT. This codes for CASSGAGTGGAGQPQHF.

Note on this clonotype: At one end the junction does not follow the germline gene, possibly because of a read error. The rearrangement links TRBV7-8 to TRBJ2-1; D uncertain. The CDR3 contains 13 residues. Germline loops: CDR1 SGHVS, CDR2 FQNEAQ. Here the CDR3 reads CAGSLSRDNEQFF. The CDR3 nucleotides are TGTGCCGGCAGCTTAAGTCGGGACAATGAGCAGTTCTTC.

The CDR3 coding sequence is TGTGCCAGCAGCGTAGGTCTCCCGTACAGGGAGGGAAACATTCAGTACTTC. As protein: CASSVGLPYREGNIQYF. The chain carries TRBV9 and TRBJ2-4; possibly TRBD2 for D (7 bases). V lost 0 bases and J 6 bases, leaving 19 bases between the germline ends. CDR3 length: 17 amino acids. Germline V gene sequence: CDR1 SGDLS, CDR2 YYNGEE. The variable domain in full, with the rest retrieved from reference TRBV9 and TRBJ2-4, is DSGVTQTPKHLITATGQRVTLRCSPRSGDLSVYWYQQSLDQGLQFLIQYYNGEERAKGNILERFSAQQFPDLHSELNLSSLELGDSALYFCASSVGLPYREGNIQYFGAGTRLSVL.

This clonotype has only a few counts. This chain joins TRBV10-3 and TRBJ1-1; weak D call: TRBD1 (5 bases). Trimming removed 2 bases from V and 5 bases from J, with 12 bases in between. The CDR3 is made up of 14 amino acids. Germline CDR1 reads ENHRY; CDR2 reads SYGVKD. CDR3 loop: CAISEPGLRTEAFF. Here the CDR3 DNA reads TGTGCCATCAGTGAGCCAGGGCTACGGACTGAAGCTTTCTTT.

The chain links TRBV4-3 to TRBJ2-3, with D perhaps TRBD1 (5 bases). The CDR3 contains 15 residues. The V gene lost 0 bases and the J gene lost 4 bases, with 11 bases spanning the gap. The germline gives CDR1 LGHNA, CDR2 YSLEER. The CDR3 is CASSQEFQGADTQYF. The CDR3 coding sequence is TGCGCCAGCAGCCAAGAGTTCCAAGGGGCAGATACGCAGTATTTT.

In this sample, this clonotype turned up a few times. The V gene is TRBV4-3, the J gene TRBJ2-1, with D perhaps TRBD1 or TRBD2 (5 bases each). V lost 1 base and J lost 15, with 16 bases in between. There are 13 residues in the CDR3. Per the germline V gene, CDR1 is LGHNA and CDR2 is YSLEER. CDR3 in amino acids: CASSQGGSQLRFF. The CDR3, as DNA: TGCGCCAGCAGCCAAGGGGGGTCCCAGCTCAGGTTCTTC.

This chain uses TRBV4-2 with TRBJ1-2, with a tentative D call TRBD1 (5 bases). The CDR3 is made up of 15 amino acids. CDR1 and CDR2 from the germline V gene are LGHNA and YNFKEQ. V lost 0 bases and J lost 0, with 8 bases in between. Here the CDR3 DNA reads TGTGCCAGCAGCCAAGAGGGGCAGTCTAACTATGGCTACACCTTC. It specifies CASSQEGQSNYGYTF.

The CDR3 nucleotides are TGTGCCAGCAGGGGGTTTGAGGACCCGCACTCCTACAATGAGCAGTACTTC. This encodes CASRGFEDPHSYNEQYF. The chain recombines TRBV28 with TRBJ2-5; D gene unclear. The CDR3 contains 17 residues. The germline gives CDR1 MDHEN, CDR2 SYDVKM. V lost 6 bases and J lost 11, with 31 bases in between.

This clonotype was detected a few times. DNA for the CDR3: TGTGCCAGCCGCGGGCAGGGGGATTTCTATGGCTACACCTTC. Translation gives CASRGQGDFYGYTF. The chain employs TRBV12-3 or TRBV12-4 and TRBJ1-2; 7 bases match TRBD1. This CDR3 comprises 14 residues. The junction had 10 bases not matched to a gene; V was cut back by 8 bases and J by 4 bases.

This clonotype was counted only a few times. This chain uses TRBV27 with TRBJ1-5; D possibly corresponds to TRBD1 (5 bases). CDR1 and CDR2 from the germline V gene are MNHEY and SMNVEV (reference sequence). The CDR3 contains 14 residues. V was trimmed by 5 bases and J by 7 bases, leaving 15 bases between them. The chain's CDR3 is CASSRRQIGQPQHF. The CDR3 DNA reads TGTGCCAGCAGTAGAAGACAGATCGGACAGCCCCAGCATTTT.

The chain couples TRBV11-2 to TRBJ1-2, with D unclear. Trimming left V 0 bases short and J 1 base short, with 12 bases between. From germline, CDR1 is SGHAT and CDR2 FQNNGV. This CDR3 is 16 amino acids long. The CDR3 is CASSLDGHPNNYGYTF. The CDR3 nucleotides are TGTGCCAGCAGCTTAGATGGCCACCCCAATAACTATGGCTACACCTTC.

This clonotype appeared a few times. The chain recombines TRBV20-1 with TRBJ2-3; a weak D match, TRBD2 (5 bases). Deletions cut 6 bases from V and 0 bases from J, with 13 bases between. CDR1 is DFQATT and CDR2 is SNEGSKA in the germline V gene (reference sequence). The CDR3 extends over 14 amino acids. The CDR3 DNA reads as TGCAGTGCCCCCCGCCGGAGGAGCACAGATACGCAGTATTTT. Protein: CSAPRRRSTDTQYF.

The chain couples TRBV20-1 to TRBJ2-5; no clear D. The CDR3 contains 13 residues. Trimming left V 2 bases short and J 2 bases short, with 9 bases between. Germline lookup yields CDR1 DFQATT and CDR2 SNEGSKA (reference sequence). The DNA of the CDR3 is TGCAGTGCTAGAACGGCGGCTCAAGAGACCCAGTACTTC. This codes for CSARTAAQETQYF.

J is TRBJ1-2 and V is TRBV7-2, with D maybe TRBD1 (6 bases). CDR3 size: 14 residues. Deletions cut 3 bases from V and 4 bases from J, with 12 bases between. Germline CDR1 SGHTA, CDR2 FQGNSA. CDR3 nucleotides: TGTGCCAGCAGCTTTCGGGGACAACCCTATGGCTACACCTTC. This translates into CASSFRGQPYGYTF.

This rearrangement joins TRBV20-1 to TRBJ2-3; D is unresolved. The CDR3 runs 14 residues. Trimming cost V 0 bases and J 2 bases, with 9 bases left between them. Germline values: CDR1 DFQATT, CDR2 SNEGSKA (reference sequence). CDR3 bases: TGCAGTGCTAGAGATATGGTACACACAGATACGCAGTATTTT. Translated: CSARDMVHTDTQYF.

This clonotype has more than one count but fewer than ten. The chain joins TRBV12-3 or TRBV12-4 to TRBJ2-3, with D possibly TRBD2 on 5 matching bases. V lost 2 bases, J lost 11 bases, and 8 bases lay in between. CDR3 length: 11 residues. In DNA, the CDR3 is TGTGCCAGCAGTTTAAGGACTCTGCAGTATTTT. Translating it yields CASSLRTLQYF.

As regards this clonotype: A much larger clone sits a single nucleotide away, making a read error possible. The rearrangement links TRBV7-2 to TRBJ2-7; D may match TRBD1 or TRBD2 (5 bases each). The CDR3 contains 14 residues. The V and J ends lost 0 bases and 7 bases respectively, with 13 bases between them. Per the germline V gene, CDR1 is SGHTA and CDR2 is FQGNSA. DNA for the CDR3: TGTGCCAGCAGCTTAGCGGGGGACCACAATGAGCAGTACTTC. Encoded protein: CASSLAGDHNEQYF.